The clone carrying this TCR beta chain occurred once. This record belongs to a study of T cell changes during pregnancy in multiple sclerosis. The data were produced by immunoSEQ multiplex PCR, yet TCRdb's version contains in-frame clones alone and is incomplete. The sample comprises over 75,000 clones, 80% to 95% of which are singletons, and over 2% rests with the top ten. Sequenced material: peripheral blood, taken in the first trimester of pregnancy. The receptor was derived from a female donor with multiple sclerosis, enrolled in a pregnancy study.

DNA of the CDR3: TGTGCCAGCAGCGTAGTGGACAACCAAGAGACCCAGTACTTC. This translates into CASSVVDNQETQYF. This chain joins TRBV9 and TRBJ2-5, with a weak D call TRBD1 (5 bases). V was clipped by 0 bases and J by 0 bases, with 6 bases between them. In germline, CDR1 is SGDLS, CDR2 YYNGEE. The CDR3 spans 14 residues. Full variable domain (missing parts from reference TRBV9 and TRBJ2-5): DSGVTQTPKHLITATGQRVTLRCSPRSGDLSVYWYQQSLDQGLQFLIQYYNGEERAKGNILERFSAQQFPDLHSELNLSSLELGDSALYFCASSVVDNQETQYFGPGTRLLVL.